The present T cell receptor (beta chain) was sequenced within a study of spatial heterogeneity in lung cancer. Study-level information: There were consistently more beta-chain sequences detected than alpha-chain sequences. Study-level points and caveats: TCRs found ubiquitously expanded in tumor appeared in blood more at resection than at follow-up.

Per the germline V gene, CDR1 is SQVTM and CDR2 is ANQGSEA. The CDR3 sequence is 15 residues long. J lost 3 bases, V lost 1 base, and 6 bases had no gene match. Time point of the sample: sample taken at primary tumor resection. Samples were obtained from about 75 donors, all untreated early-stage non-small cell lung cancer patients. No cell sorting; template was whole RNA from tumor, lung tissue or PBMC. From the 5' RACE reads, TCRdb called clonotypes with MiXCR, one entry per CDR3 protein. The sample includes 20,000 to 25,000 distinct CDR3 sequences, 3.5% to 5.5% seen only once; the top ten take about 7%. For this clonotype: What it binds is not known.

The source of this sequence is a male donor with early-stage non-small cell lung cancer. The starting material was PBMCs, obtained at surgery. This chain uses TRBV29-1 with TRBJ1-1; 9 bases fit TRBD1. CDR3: CSVEGDRGWDTEAFF. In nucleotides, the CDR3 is TGCAGCGTTGAAGGAGACAGGGGGTGGGACACTGAAGCTTTCTTT.